The present T cell receptor beta chain was sequenced within a study of shared clonotypes between healthy human individuals. Assay: immunoSEQ multiplex PCR; the TCRdb copy retains only in-frame clones and omits some. The table records some 510,000 clones, around 74% of them present only once. The study, taken as a whole, reports: Specimens sampled were limited to blood, with tissue repertoires likely differing.

The CDR3 runs 16 residues. The V segment lost 4 bases and the J segment 0 bases; nucleotides outside the gene matches: 8. The germline CDR1 and CDR2 sequences are LNHDA and SQIVND (reference sequence). Turning to this clone: The antigen is undetermined.

This chain joins TRBV19 and TRBJ1-1; 7 bases map to TRBD1. The receptor's source is a woman aged 40-49 years in good health. Some clones in this sample may be carry-over from other donors' samples. The material sequenced was PBMCs. The chain's CDR3 is CASSTGTAAMNTEAFF. DNA of the CDR3: TGTGCCAGTAGTACCGGGACAGCCGCTATGAACACTGAAGCTTTCTTT.